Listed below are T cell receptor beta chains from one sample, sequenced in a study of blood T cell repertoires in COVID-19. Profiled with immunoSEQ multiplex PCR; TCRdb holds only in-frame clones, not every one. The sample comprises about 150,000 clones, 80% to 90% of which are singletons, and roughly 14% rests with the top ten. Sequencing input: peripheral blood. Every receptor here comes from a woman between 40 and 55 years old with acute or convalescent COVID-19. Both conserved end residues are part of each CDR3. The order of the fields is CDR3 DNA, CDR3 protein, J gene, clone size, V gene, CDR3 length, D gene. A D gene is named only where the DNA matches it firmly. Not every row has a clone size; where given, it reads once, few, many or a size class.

cdr3_nt: TGTGCCAGCAGCCAGCGACTAGCGGGAGGGAGTACAGATACGCAGTATTTT; cdr3_aa: CASSQRLAGGSTDTQYF; j_call: TRBJ2-3; clone_size: -; v_call: TRBV4-2; cdr3_length: 17; d_call: TRBD2
cdr3_nt: TGTGCCTGGAGTGTGATTAAACAGTCCTACAATGAGCAGTTCTTC; cdr3_aa: CAWSVIKQSYNEQFF; j_call: TRBJ2-1; clone_size: -; v_call: TRBV30; cdr3_length: 15; d_call: -
cdr3_nt: TGTGCCAGCAGCTTGGTGGTCGGGGTCACAGATACGCAGTATTTT; cdr3_aa: CASSLVVGVTDTQYF; j_call: TRBJ2-3; clone_size: -; v_call: TRBV5-6; cdr3_length: 15; d_call: -
cdr3_nt: TGCGCCAGCAGCCAAGATGAGGTAACCGGGGAGCTGTTTTTT; cdr3_aa: CASSQDEVTGELFF; j_call: TRBJ2-2; clone_size: -; v_call: TRBV4-1; cdr3_length: 14; d_call: -
cdr3_nt: TGTGCCAGCAGCAACCGGGACAGGGGAGTCAATGGCTACACCTTC; cdr3_aa: CASSNRDRGVNGYTF; j_call: TRBJ1-2; clone_size: -; v_call: TRBV7-8; cdr3_length: 15; d_call: TRBD1
cdr3_nt: TGTGCCAGCAGTGAATGGGGGGACAATCAGCCCCAGCATTTT; cdr3_aa: CASSEWGDNQPQHF; j_call: TRBJ1-5; clone_size: once; v_call: TRBV6-1; cdr3_length: 14; d_call: -
cdr3_nt: TGTGCCAGCAGCCAAGACACAGGTGGAAGTTCACCCCTCCACTTT; cdr3_aa: CASSQDTGGSSPLHF; j_call: TRBJ1-6; clone_size: -; v_call: TRBV3-1/TRBV3-2; cdr3_length: 15; d_call: -
cdr3_nt: TGCAGCGTTGAACTGGCGGGGAACGAGCAGTACTTC; cdr3_aa: CSVELAGNEQYF; j_call: TRBJ2-7; clone_size: -; v_call: TRBV29-1; cdr3_length: 12; d_call: -
cdr3_nt: TGTGCCAGCAGTGGGGACAGAGCCTACAATGAGCAGTTCTTC; cdr3_aa: CASSGDRAYNEQFF; j_call: TRBJ2-1; clone_size: -; v_call: TRBV2; cdr3_length: 14; d_call: TRBD1
cdr3_nt: TGCGCCAGCAGCGCAGAGAGGCGGGGGGATACCTACGAGCAGTACTTC; cdr3_aa: CASSAERRGDTYEQYF; j_call: TRBJ2-7; clone_size: -; v_call: TRBV4-1; cdr3_length: 16; d_call: TRBD2
cdr3_nt: TGTGCCAGCAGTGACGAGGGCGACAATGAGCAGTTCTTC; cdr3_aa: CASSDEGDNEQFF; j_call: TRBJ2-1; clone_size: -; v_call: TRBV2; cdr3_length: 13; d_call: -